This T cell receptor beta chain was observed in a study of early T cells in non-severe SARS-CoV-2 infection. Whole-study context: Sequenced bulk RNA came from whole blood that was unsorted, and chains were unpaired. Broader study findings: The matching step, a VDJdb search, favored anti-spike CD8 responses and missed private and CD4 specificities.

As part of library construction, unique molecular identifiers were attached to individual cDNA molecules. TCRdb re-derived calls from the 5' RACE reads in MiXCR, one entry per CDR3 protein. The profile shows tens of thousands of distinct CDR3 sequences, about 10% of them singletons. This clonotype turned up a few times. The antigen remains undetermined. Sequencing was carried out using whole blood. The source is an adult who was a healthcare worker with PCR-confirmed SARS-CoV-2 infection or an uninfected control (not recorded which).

Here the CDR3 DNA reads TGTGCCAGCAGCCTGGATCTTAAGCCGTCTCCCTATGGCTACACCTTC. Translating gives CASSLDLKPSPYGYTF. The chain employs TRBV7-9 and TRBJ1-2; D gene uncertain. CDR1 is SEHNR and CDR2 is FQNEAQ in the germline V gene (reference sequence). Trimming removed 5 bases at V and 4 bases at J, with 20 bases between. This CDR3 contains 16 residues. The whole variable domain, remainder taken from reference TRBV7-9 and TRBJ1-2, is DTGVSQNPRHKITKRGQNVTFRCDPISEHNRLYWYRQTLGQGPEFLTYFQNEAQLEKSRLLSDRFSAERPKGSFSTLEIQRTEQGDSAMYLCASSLDLKPSPYGYTFGSGTRLTVV.